The 16 T cell receptor beta chains presented below share a single source sample, sequenced in a study of T cell clones after liver transplantation. Using immunoSEQ multiplex PCR, the repertoire was profiled, and TCRdb retains in-frame clones only, with some absent. The repertoire holds 93,000 or so clones, about 86% seen once, with approximately 2.8% in the top ten. The sequencing used CD4+ T cells from blood, collected around 48 months after liver transplant. The receptors come from a human patient who received a liver transplant. T cells may partly derive from the graft donor.

The chain employs TRBV27 and TRBJ1-6, with 7 bases lining up with TRBD1. There are 14 residues in the CDR3. Germline values: CDR1 MNHEY, CDR2 SMNVEV (reference sequence). With 5 bases clipped from V and 7 bases from J, the junction kept 5 bases outside the gene matches. The CDR3 DNA reads TGTGCCAGCAGTCCGAGGACAGGAAATTCACCCCTCCACTTT. As protein: CASSPRTGNSPLHF.

The V gene is TRBV11-2, the J gene TRBJ2-7, with D perhaps matching TRBD1 or TRBD2 (7 bases each). The V end lost 1 base, the J end lost 0 bases, and 13 bases lay between the germline ends. Germline-derived CDR1 and CDR2 are SGHAT and FQNNGV. The CDR3 covers 16 residues. This chain's CDR3 is CASSLGGGGVSYEQYF. CDR3 bases: TGTGCCAGCAGCTTAGGGGGAGGGGGCGTCTCCTACGAGCAGTACTTC.

The chain couples TRBV5-6 to TRBJ1-2; 7 bases map to TRBD1. J was trimmed by 2 bases and V by 4 bases; bases with no gene match: 11. Germline CDR1 SGHDT, CDR2 YYEEEE. CDR3 size: 16 residues. DNA for the CDR3: TGTGCCAGCAGCCAAGATACAGGGGTCGGGAACTATGGCTACACCTTC. Amino acid sequence: CASSQDTGVGNYGYTF.

V gene TRBV5-5 combines with J gene TRBJ1-4; a weak D match, TRBD1 (5 bases). Trimming pared 2 bases from V and 8 bases from J, leaving 22 bases between. The CDR3 consists of 17 residues. Germline loops: CDR1 SGHKS, CDR2 YYEKEE (reference sequence). CDR3 coding DNA: TGTGCCAGCAGCTTAACAACCGGGACCATCAATAAGGAAAAACTGTTTTTT. It encodes CASSLTTGTINKEKLFF.

The chain joins TRBV9 to TRBJ1-3; D is undetermined. The CDR3 extends over 14 amino acids. Trimming removed 0 bases at V and 2 bases at J, with 6 bases between. Germline CDR1 SGDLS, CDR2 YYNGEE. The CDR3: CASSVETAGNTIYF. The CDR3 DNA reads as TGTGCCAGCAGCGTAGAAACGGCTGGAAACACCATATATTTT.

The chain combines TRBV30 with TRBJ1-2, with no clear D. Germline V gene data show CDR1 as GTSNPN and CDR2 as SVGIG (reference sequence). V lost 2 bases and J lost 8, with 12 bases in between. The CDR3 length is 12 residues. The CDR3 DNA sequence: TGTGCCTGGAGTCTCTTATTGGGGGGCTACACCTTC. This gives the protein CAWSLLLGGYTF.

The CDR3 DNA reads as TGTGCCAGTAGTGATAATAGGGCCTATAGCAATCAGCCCCAGCATTTT. Translated: CASSDNRAYSNQPQHF. The genes are TRBV19 and TRBJ1-5; no clear D. Trimming stripped 5 bases from V and 0 bases from J, with 14 bases between. The germline V gene has CDR1 LNHDA and CDR2 SQIVND (reference sequence). There are 16 residues in the CDR3.

The V and J genes are TRBV7-3 and TRBJ1-5; D is perhaps TRBD1 (6 bases). V was pared by 5 bases and J by 0 bases, with 20 bases between. The germline gives CDR1 SGHTA, CDR2 FQGTGA. The CDR3 loop spans 18 amino acids. The CDR3 here is CASSQFPQGCHSNQPQHF. Written as DNA, the CDR3 is TGTGCCAGCAGCCAATTTCCACAGGGTTGTCATAGCAATCAGCCCCAGCATTTT.

The chain couples TRBV5-1 to TRBJ1-6; D gene ambiguous. V shed 4 bases and J shed 7 bases, with 15 bases lying between them. The CDR3 loop spans 15 amino acids. Looked up from germline, CDR1 is SGHRS and CDR2 is YFSETQ. Here the CDR3 reads CASSPVDGRNSPLHF. The CDR3 DNA reads as TGCGCCAGCAGCCCGGTCGACGGGCGGAATTCACCCCTCCACTTT.

This chain uses TRBV5-1 with TRBJ1-2, with no clear D. The CDR3 runs 14 residues. V gave up 1 base and J gave up 3 bases, with 10 bases separating them. Per germline, CDR1 SGHRS and CDR2 YFSETQ. The CDR3 bases are TGCGCCAGCAGCTTGTTGTCCGGGGACTATGGCTACACCTTC. Residues: CASSLLSGDYGYTF. The entire variable domain, with the rest obtained from reference TRBV5-1 and TRBJ1-2, is as follows: KAGVTQTPRYLIKTRGQQVTLSCSPISGHRSVSWYQQTPGQGLQFLFEYFSETQRNKGNFPGRFSGRQFSNSRSEMNVSTLELGDSALYLCASSLLSGDYGYTFGSGTRLTVV.

The chain joins TRBV28 to TRBJ2-1, with 14 bases aligning to TRBD2. The V gene's germline CDR1 is MDHEN and CDR2 SYDVKM. The CDR3 loop spans 17 amino acids. J was trimmed by 4 bases and V by 4 bases; bases with no gene match: 6. This CDR3 reads CASSSYGTSGGYNEQFF. In nucleotides, the CDR3 is TGTGCCAGCAGTTCCTACGGGACTAGCGGGGGTTACAATGAGCAGTTCTTC.

This clone was counted between two and nine times. The chain joins TRBV29-1 to TRBJ2-1; D gene unclear. The V gene lost 5 bases and the J gene lost 8 bases, with 7 bases spanning the gap. Germline-derived CDR1 and CDR2 are SQVTM and ANQGSEA. The CDR3 has 10 residues. The CDR3 protein is CSVFQYEQFF. The CDR3 DNA sequence: TGCAGCGTTTTTCAGTATGAGCAGTTCTTC.

This sequence joins TRBV28 and TRBJ1-2, with 11 positions matching TRBD1. After removal of 4 bases from V and 5 bases from J, the junction contained 3 bases not matched to a gene. The length of the CDR3 is 14 residues. CDR1 is MDHEN and CDR2 is SYDVKM in the germline V gene. The CDR3 protein is CASSWTGGTYGYTF. CDR3 DNA sequence: TGTGCCAGCAGTTGGACAGGGGGCACGTATGGCTACACCTTC.

For the CDR3, the DNA is TGTGCCACCAGCAGAGATCACTGGGTAGCGCGAAGCCGAAAGAGCTCCTACGAGCAGTACTTC. It codes for CATSRDHWVARSRKSSYEQYF. The rearrangement links TRBV15 to TRBJ2-7; the D gene is possibly TRBD2 (5 bases). The V gene's germline CDR1 is LNHNV and CDR2 YYDKDF (reference sequence). The V gene lost 0 bases and the J gene lost 0 bases, with 27 bases spanning the gap. The CDR3 sequence is 21 residues long.

V is TRBV6-6 and J is TRBJ2-1; 9 positions agree with TRBD1. This CDR3 region has 12 residues. V lost 6 bases to trimming and J lost 12 bases; unmatched junction nucleotides: 6. The germline V gene has CDR1 MNHNY and CDR2 SVGAGI (reference sequence). This chain's CDR3 is CASRRTDRGQFF. DNA of the CDR3: TGTGCCAGCAGACGAACGGACAGGGGGCAGTTCTTC.

The DNA for the CDR3 is TGTGCCAGCAGTCGGGACTCGACGACGGGGCGGTACTTC. As protein: CASSRDSTTGRYF. This chain joins TRBV6-5 and TRBJ2-7; a weak D match, TRBD2 (6 bases). This CDR3 contains 13 residues. Germline-derived CDR1 and CDR2 are MNHEY and SVGAGI. Trimming removed 5 bases from V and 12 bases from J, with 20 bases in between.